This TCR beta chain comes out of a study of molecular identifiers for immune sequencing clone quantification. Sorting defined naive CD8 T cells as CD8+CD4-CCR7+CD45RA+. Study-wide results and caveats: Single-cell amounts of spiked Jurkat TCR RNA were reportedly detectable among about a million naive cells. Clones exceeding 20 RNA copies carried over 99% of effector molecules but under 1% of naive-cell molecules.

This clonotype was seen at least ten times. The antigen is not known. The germline CDR1 and CDR2 sequences are MGHRA and YSYEKL. V was pared by 0 bases and J by 7 bases, with 18 bases between. CDR3 size: 16 residues. Listed TCR primers, together with previously described methods, were used for the bulk TCR libraries. MiXCR, run by TCRdb on the PCR reads, gives a single entry per CDR3 protein. The data contain 300,000 to 350,000 distinct CDR3 sequences, about a fifth of them singletons. The sequence was collected from a human donor in good health. Some libraries in this study had Jurkat cell RNA spiked in. V gene TRBV4-1 combines with J gene TRBJ2-5; tentatively, D is TRBD1 (8 bases). Material for sequencing was naive CD8+ T cells from blood, with Jurkat cell RNA spiked in. The sample's subset: FACS-sorted CD8+CD4-CCR7+CD45RA+ naive T cells. DNA of the CDR3: TGCGCCAGCAGCCAAGATGCGGGGGACAGGATCGGGACCCAGTACTTC. It codes for CASSQDAGDRIGTQYF.